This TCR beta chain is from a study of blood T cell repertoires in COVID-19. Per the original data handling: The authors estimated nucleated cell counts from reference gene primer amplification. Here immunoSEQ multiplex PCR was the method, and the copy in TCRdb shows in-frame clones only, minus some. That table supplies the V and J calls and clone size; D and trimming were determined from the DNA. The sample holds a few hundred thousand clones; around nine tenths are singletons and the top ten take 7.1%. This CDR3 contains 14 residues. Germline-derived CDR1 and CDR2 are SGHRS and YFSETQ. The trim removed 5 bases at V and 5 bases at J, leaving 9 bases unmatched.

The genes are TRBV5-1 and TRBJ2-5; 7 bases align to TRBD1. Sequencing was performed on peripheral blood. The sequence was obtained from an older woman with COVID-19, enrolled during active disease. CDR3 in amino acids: CASRPGTAAETQYF. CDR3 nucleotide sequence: TGCGCCAGCAGACCCGGGACAGCCGCTGAGACCCAGTACTTC. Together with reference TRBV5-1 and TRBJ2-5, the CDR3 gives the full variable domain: KAGVTQTPRYLIKTRGQQVTLSCSPISGHRSVSWYQQTPGQGLQFLFEYFSETQRNKGNFPGRFSGRQFSNSRSEMNVSTLELGDSALYLCASRPGTAAETQYFGPGTRLLVL.